The entry below gives a single TCR beta chain sequence along with its context. Its target is not known. In germline, CDR1 is LNHNV, CDR2 YYDKDF (reference sequence). This CDR3 has 14 amino acids. V was clipped by 5 bases and J by 5 bases, with 13 bases between them. The entry originates in a study of OX40 agonist ivuxolimab in advanced cancers. Study information: The study enrolled dose-escalation patients with hepatocellular carcinoma, melanoma, renal cell or head and neck cancer. Regarding the study as a whole: In the 0.1 to 3.0 mg/kg range, CD4+ and CD8+ blood T cells had expanded clonally by week 6. Certain nonresponders likewise exhibited a low normalized T-cell clonal expansion. There were, on average, more expanded clones in CD8+ T cells than in CD4+.

Generated by immunoSEQ multiplex PCR, the TCRdb table keeps only in-frame clones and is missing some. The sample has about 66,000 clones; roughly 87% are singletons. The clonotype originates from an adult with an advanced solid tumor such as melanoma, head and neck, liver or kidney cancer. Sequenced material: CD4+ or CD8+ T cells sorted from blood, taken in a trial of the OX40 agonist ivuxolimab. The chain joins TRBV15 to TRBJ2-1, with D tentatively TRBD1 (6 bases). CDR3 amino acids: CATSSGQIHNEQFF. CDR3 bases: TGTGCCACCAGCTCGGGACAAATACACAATGAGCAGTTCTTC.